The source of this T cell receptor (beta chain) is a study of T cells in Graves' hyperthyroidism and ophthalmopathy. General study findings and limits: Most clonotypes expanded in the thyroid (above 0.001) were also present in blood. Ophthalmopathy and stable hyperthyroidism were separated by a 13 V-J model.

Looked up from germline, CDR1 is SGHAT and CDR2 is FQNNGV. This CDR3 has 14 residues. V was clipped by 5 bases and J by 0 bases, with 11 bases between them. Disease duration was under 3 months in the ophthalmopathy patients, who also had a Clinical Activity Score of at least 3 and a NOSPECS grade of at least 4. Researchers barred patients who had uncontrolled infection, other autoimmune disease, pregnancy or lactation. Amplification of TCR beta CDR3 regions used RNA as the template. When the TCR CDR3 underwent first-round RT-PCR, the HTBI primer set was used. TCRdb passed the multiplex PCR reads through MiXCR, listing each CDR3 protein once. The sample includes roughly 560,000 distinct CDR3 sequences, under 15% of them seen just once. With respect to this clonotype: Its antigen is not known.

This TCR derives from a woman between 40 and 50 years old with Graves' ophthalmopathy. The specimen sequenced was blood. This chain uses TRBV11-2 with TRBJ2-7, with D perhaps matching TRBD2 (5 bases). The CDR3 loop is CASSPDWSSYEQYF. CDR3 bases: TGTGCCAGCAGCCCGGACTGGAGCTCCTACGAGCAGTACTTC.